Listed here is a single TCR beta chain. This sample was taken from a study of blood T cell repertoires in COVID-19. Across the study: Some COVID-19 samples were acute and others convalescent; all came from the United States, Italy and Spain. The analysed material was cDNA or gDNA that came from T cells, B-cell-depleted T cells, or PBMCs.

In the study's own analysis: Estimated nucleated cell counts came from reference gene primer amplification. Assay used: immunoSEQ multiplex PCR; TCRdb lists only in-frame clones, some missing. The D gene and trimming were derived from the DNA, and the V and J assignments and clone size from that table. The table includes tens of thousands of clones, around 80% detected once. What was sequenced was peripheral blood. This TCR derives from a human donor in a cohort sampled during active COVID-19.

The CDR3 is CASSLANSGSPDTQYF. The CDR3 DNA follows: TGCGCCAGCAGCTTGGCCAATAGCGGGAGCCCAGATACGCAGTATTTT. V and J are TRBV5-1 and TRBJ2-3; 9 nucleotides agree with TRBD2. V gave up 0 bases and J gave up 4 bases; unmatched junction bases: 6. Germline loops: CDR1 SGHRS, CDR2 YFSETQ. The CDR3 runs to 16 residues. Filled out from reference TRBV5-1 and TRBJ2-3, the complete variable domain reads KAGVTQTPRYLIKTRGQQVTLSCSPISGHRSVSWYQQTPGQGLQFLFEYFSETQRNKGNFPGRFSGRQFSNSRSEMNVSTLELGDSALYLCASSLANSGSPDTQYFGPGTRLTVL.